This T cell receptor (beta chain) stems from a study of T cells in localized non-small cell lung cancer. Study outcomes and limitations: There were a median 57 of the top 100 tumor clones appearing in adjacent lung.

Germline CDR1 and CDR2: MNHNY and SVGAGI (reference sequence). V lost 4 bases and J 4 bases, leaving 12 bases between the germline ends. The CDR3 is 14 residues long. Data came from immunoSEQ multiplex PCR; TCRdb stores just in-frame clones and leaves some out. The table records under 35,000 clones, around 82% of them present only once. This clone has only a few counts. No antigen is known for it. The chain is built from TRBV6-6 and TRBJ2-3; D may be TRBD2 (5 bases). Sequenced material: peripheral blood, taken before any cancer treatment. This TCR came from a male donor older than 55 with stage II squamous cell lung carcinoma. The CDR3 DNA sequence: TGTGCCAGCAGTTCCCCTAGCAACGCAGATACGCAGTATTTT. Protein: CASSSPSNADTQYF.